This T cell receptor beta chain was retrieved from a study of blood T cell repertoires in COVID-19. For the study at large: The United States, Italy and Spain provided the acute and convalescent COVID-19 samples. The analysed material was cDNA or gDNA that came from T cells, B-cell-depleted T cells, or PBMCs.

This CDR3 has 16 amino acids. The germline gives CDR1 SGHNT, CDR2 YYREEE (reference sequence). V shed 4 bases and J 3 bases; nucleotides not matched to a gene: 9. Study processing details: Counts of nucleated cells, estimated from reference gene primer amplification, were obtained. Generated by immunoSEQ multiplex PCR, the TCRdb table keeps only in-frame clones and is missing some. V and J calls and clone size are given by that table; D and trimming were obtained from the DNA. The data show tens of thousands of clones, over 90% seen once. This chain links TRBV5-4 with TRBJ1-1, with 10 bases aligning to TRBD1. The source is an elderly woman with acute or convalescent COVID-19. What was sequenced was peripheral blood. The CDR3 reads CASSAHIGTGDTEAFF. CDR3 nucleotide sequence: TGTGCCAGCAGCGCCCACATTGGGACAGGGGACACTGAAGCTTTCTTT. The full variable domain, rest sourced from reference TRBV5-4 and TRBJ1-1, is ETGVTQSPTHLIKTRGQQVTLRCSSQSGHNTVSWYQQALGQGPQFIFQYYREEENGRGNFPPRFSGLQFPNYSSELNVNALELDDSALYLCASSAHIGTGDTEAFFGQGTRLTVV.